Given below is one TCR beta chain in context. The antigen remains unidentified. The data belong to a study of cytomegalovirus exposure and HLA in healthy donors. Findings and limits, study-wide: Immune exposure information available was restricted to CMV serostatus. Within an earlier analysis, most TCR beta V segments proved productive either about 87% or about 30% of the time. Common viral pathogens (according to a later analysis) appeared linked to several of the most significant clusters.

The PCR contained 60 Vbeta and 13 Jbeta primers. This table comes from immunoSEQ multiplex PCR, and its TCRdb copy is limited to in-frame clones, with some not included. This sample's clone table lists 100,000 to 150,000 clones. V gave up 3 bases and J gave up 5 bases; unmatched junction bases: 3. Germline CDR1 reads SGHTA; CDR2 reads FQGTGA. The CDR3 is made up of 15 amino acids. The chain carries TRBV7-3 and TRBJ2-5; 13 nucleotides align to TRBD2. The receptor comes from a man aged 30 to 39 in good health and CMV-seronegative. The sample consisted of PBMCs. CDR3 residues: CASSFTTSGRETQYF. The CDR3 bases are TGTGCCAGCAGCTTCACGACTAGCGGGAGGGAGACCCAGTACTTC.